This TCR beta chain was recorded in a study of blood T cell repertoires in COVID-19. Study at large: Acute-phase and convalescent COVID-19 samples originated in the United States, Italy and Spain. Sample material is recorded as cDNA or gDNA derived from T cells, B-cell-depleted T cells, or PBMCs.

How the authors handled the data: Estimated nucleated cell counts came from reference gene primer amplification. Measured with immunoSEQ multiplex PCR; TCRdb has only the in-frame clones, and not every one. V, J and clone size reflect that table, while D and trimming were determined from the DNA. The sample contains 65,000 to 90,000 clones, about 91% of which appear only once. The CDR3 loop spans 12 amino acids. V gave up 3 bases and J gave up 3 bases, with 6 bases separating them. Germline V gives CDR1 SNHLY, CDR2 FYNNEI. The gene calls are TRBV2 and TRBJ2-7, with D unresolved. The sequencing sample was made of peripheral blood. This sequence originates from a woman older than 75 with acute or convalescent COVID-19. The CDR3 loop reads CASSEAVYEQYF. The CDR3 coding sequence is TGTGCCAGCAGTGAGGCAGTCTACGAGCAGTACTTC.